The 5 T cell receptor beta chains in this list originate from one sample, sequenced in a study of regulatory T cells in long-lasting Graves disease. To make TCR beta libraries, researchers used iRepertoire HTBI primers and Arm-PCR of CDR3 regions. Via MiXCR, TCRdb re-called the multiplex PCR reads, giving one row per CDR3 protein. The table records about 470,000 distinct CDR3 sequences, less than 25% of them present only once. This sample's time point: persistent/refractory GD, antithyroid drugs over 5 years with positive TRAb. PBMCs were the source of the RNA used for TCR sequencing. The sample in question was peripheral blood mononuclear cells (PBMCs), obtained when the disease was refractory, from a patient treated with antithyroid drugs. Source of these receptors: a female donor with Graves disease.

This chain uses TRBV7-9 with TRBJ1-3; the D gene is possibly TRBD1 (6 bases). Germline CDR1 SEHNR, CDR2 FQNEAQ (reference sequence). V was trimmed by 1 base and J by 0 bases, leaving 22 bases between them. The CDR3 is made up of 20 amino acids. The CDR3 region is CASSLEVGGGTSDSGNTIYF. CDR3 DNA sequence: TGTGCCAGCAGCTTAGAAGTAGGGGGTGGAACGTCCGACTCTGGAAACACCATATATTTT.

This clonotype appeared many times. The chain combines TRBV10-3 with TRBJ1-1, with D possibly matching TRBD1 (5 bases). This CDR3 is built from 14 residues. V was trimmed by 5 bases and J by 1 base, leaving 11 bases between them. Germline V gives CDR1 ENHRY, CDR2 SYGVKD. CDR3: CAISSRGTNTEAFF. The CDR3 coding sequence is TGTGCCATCAGTAGTCGGGGGACGAACACTGAAGCTTTCTTT.

Turning to this clonotype: Since a much larger clone is just one base distant, this may be a read error. V and J are TRBV13 and TRBJ1-1; D is undetermined. Trimming pared 2 bases from V and 0 bases from J, leaving 7 bases between. The CDR3 runs 14 residues. Germline V gives CDR1 PRHDT, CDR2 FYEKMQ (reference sequence). The CDR3 is CASSLNRMNTEAFF. The CDR3 nucleotides are TGTGCCAGCAGCTTAAACAGAATGAACACTGAAGCTTTCTTT.

This clonotype was recorded at least ten times. This chain uses TRBV9 with TRBJ1-2; D call uncertain. Trimming shortened V by 0 bases and J by 5 bases, and 5 bases separated the two germline ends. CDR1 and CDR2 from the germline V gene are SGDLS and YYNGEE. The CDR3 has 12 residues. The CDR3 region has the DNA TGTGCCAGCAGCGTAGGCGAGTATGGCTACACCTTC. The encoded protein is CASSVGEYGYTF.

This clonotype was picked up many times. The rearrangement uses TRBV29-1 and TRBJ1-1, with 9 bases lining up with TRBD1. CDR3 length: 12 amino acids. Germline loops: CDR1 SQVTM, CDR2 ANQGSEA. The trim removed 4 bases at V and 7 bases at J, leaving 4 bases unmatched. CDR3 residues: CSVAGQGIEAFF. The CDR3 nucleotides read TGCAGCGTTGCGGGACAGGGTATTGAAGCTTTCTTT.